This record looks at one T cell receptor (beta chain) sequence and its context. Per the original data handling: Amplification of reference gene primers was used by the study to estimate nucleated cell counts. Assay used: immunoSEQ multiplex PCR; TCRdb lists only in-frame clones, some missing. The V and J calls and clone size are taken from that table; D and trimming were inferred from the DNA. The data hold under 100,000 clones, with about 87% observed a single time. This sample was taken from a study of blood T cell repertoires in COVID-19. The V segment lost 4 bases and the J segment 4 bases; nucleotides outside the gene matches: 7. Per the germline V gene, CDR1 is SGHTA and CDR2 is FQGTGA. This CDR3 region has 16 residues.

The receptor was derived from a human donor in a cohort sampled during active COVID-19. Sequenced material: peripheral blood. The V call is TRBV7-3, the J call TRBJ1-6; 7 bases fit TRBD1. Here the CDR3 reads CASSSQGPTYNSPLHF. CDR3 coding DNA: TGTGCCAGCAGCTCACAGGGGCCAACTTATAATTCACCCCTCCACTTT.